The 25 T cell receptor beta chains given below trace back to one sample, sequenced in a study of blood T cells in healthy people across ages. The second PCR ran about 7 to 12 cycles with a sample-barcoded 5' primer and J-beta primers. MiXCR, applied by TCRdb to the 5' RACE reads, yields one record per CDR3 protein. The data contain some 370,000 distinct CDR3 sequences, 45% to 65% of them singletons. Sequences were obtained from blood. The receptors derive from a man in his sixties in good health.

The rearrangement joins TRBV7-8 to TRBJ2-3; no clear D. CDR1 is SGHVS and CDR2 is FQNEAQ in the germline V gene. The CDR3 consists of 16 residues. V lost 6 bases, J lost 4 bases, and 20 bases lay in between. The chain's CDR3 is CASSFLGGILPDTQYF. The DNA of the CDR3 is TGTGCCAGCAGTTTCCTAGGCGGAATCTTGCCAGATACGCAGTATTTT.

The chain has TRBV10-3 and TRBJ2-1; 7 bases line up with TRBD1. Germline V gives CDR1 ENHRY, CDR2 SYGVKD. This CDR3 has 14 amino acids. The trim removed 2 bases at V and 3 bases at J, leaving 1 base unmatched. CDR3 sequence (DNA): TGTGCCATCAGTGAGGGACAGGACTACAATGAGCAGTTCTTC. Protein: CAISEGQDYNEQFF.

This clonotype was counted only a few times. The rearrangement joins TRBV20-1 to TRBJ2-7; D gene ambiguous. The CDR3 covers 14 residues. Germline-derived CDR1 and CDR2 are DFQATT and SNEGSKA (reference sequence). Trimming took 5 bases from V and 2 from J, leaving 16 bases between them. Here the CDR3 DNA reads TGCAGTGCTCGTGGGCAGCTAACCCCCTACGAGCAGTACTTC. Its protein product is CSARGQLTPYEQYF.

This clonotype was recorded at least ten times. The chain is built from TRBV7-2 and TRBJ2-7, with D perhaps matching TRBD1 or TRBD2 (5 bases each). Deletions cut 5 bases from V and 2 bases from J, with 13 bases between. This CDR3 contains 14 residues. Germline values: CDR1 SGHTA, CDR2 FQGNSA. The CDR3: CASSRGDHPYEQYF. Written as DNA, the CDR3 is TGTGCCAGCAGCCGTGGGGACCATCCCTACGAGCAGTACTTC.

The CDR3 sequence: CASSLAWTSGGNNEQFF. The DNA of the CDR3 is TGCGCCAGCAGCTTGGCGTGGACTAGCGGGGGCAACAATGAGCAGTTCTTC. The chain couples TRBV5-1 to TRBJ2-1, with 13 nucleotides matching TRBD2. V gave up 0 bases and J gave up 5 bases; unmatched junction bases: 5. CDR3 size: 17 residues. Looked up from germline, CDR1 is SGHRS and CDR2 is YFSETQ.

Points on this clonotype: One end of the junction is discordant with germline, which a read error may explain. The CDR3 coding sequence is TGTGCCACCAGTGACGGAGGGAGGGATAATGAAAAACTGTTTTTT. It translates to CATSDGGRDNEKLFF. The chain couples TRBV10-3 to TRBJ1-4; D not certain. This CDR3 is built from 15 residues. Germline loops: CDR1 ENHRY, CDR2 SYGVKD.

This clonotype was seen repeatedly, ten times or more. A much larger clone lies a single base off, so this may be a read error. The V gene is TRBV7-9, the J gene TRBJ2-5; D is possibly TRBD2 (6 bases). Germline-derived CDR1 and CDR2 are SEHNR and FQNEAQ (reference sequence). V lost 4 bases to trimming and J lost 11 bases, with 20 bases between them. This CDR3 comprises 14 residues. The CDR3 sequence is CASSSGLERNEQYF. In DNA, the CDR3 is TGTGCCAGCAGCTCGGGACTCGAGAGAAATGAGCAGTACTTC.

The rearrangement uses TRBV14 and TRBJ2-1; tentatively, D is TRBD2 (7 bases). V lost 4 bases, J lost 0 bases, and 16 bases lay in between. CDR1 and CDR2 from the germline V gene are SGHDN and FVKESK. The CDR3 extends over 17 amino acids. As DNA, the CDR3 is TGTGCCAGCAGCCGCGGACTAGGGGGGCCCTCCTACAATGAGCAGTTCTTC. Translated: CASSRGLGGPSYNEQFF.

Written as DNA, the CDR3 is TGTGCCAGCAGCCCCCCGCGAAGCGGGATCTACGAGCAGTACTTC. This encodes CASSPPRSGIYEQYF. The chain employs TRBV11-2 and TRBJ2-7; 7 positions match TRBD2. Trimming cost V 5 bases and J 3 bases; bases outside gene matches: 10. This CDR3 is 15 amino acids long. Germline V gives CDR1 SGHAT, CDR2 FQNNGV.

The chain's CDR3 is CSATSWKTGDWAYGYTF. The CDR3, as DNA: TGCAGTGCTACTTCCTGGAAAACAGGGGATTGGGCCTATGGCTACACCTTC. This rearrangement joins TRBV20-1 to TRBJ1-2; 7 nucleotides line up with TRBD1. Germline V gene sequence: CDR1 DFQATT, CDR2 SNEGSKA (reference sequence). The V segment lost 4 bases and the J segment 4 bases; nucleotides outside the gene matches: 18. The CDR3 is 17 residues long.

With regard to this clonotype: The junction does not match germline at one end; this may be a read error. V and J are TRBV14 and TRBJ2-7; the D gene is possibly TRBD1 (5 bases). CDR3 size: 17 residues. Germline V gene sequence: CDR1 SGHDN, CDR2 FVKESK. The CDR3 loop is CANSQERHTGLAYEQYF. CDR3 nucleotide sequence: TGTGCCAACAGCCAAGAAAGGCATACAGGCCTAGCCTACGAGCAGTACTTC. The variable domain in full, completed from reference TRBV14 and TRBJ2-7, reads EAGVTQFPSHSVIEKGQTVTLRCDPISGHDNLYWYRRVMGKEIKFLLHFVKESKQDESGMPNNRFLAERTGGTYSTLKVQPAELEDSGVYFCANSQERHTGLAYEQYFGPGTRLTVT.

The DNA for the CDR3 is TGTGCCTGGAGTAGCGGCAAAAACATTCAGTACTTC. Translating gives CAWSSGKNIQYF. V is TRBV30 and J is TRBJ2-4; perhaps TRBD2 as D (5 bases). The germline V gene encodes CDR1 GTSNPN and CDR2 SVGIG (reference sequence). CDR3 size: 12 residues. Trimming took 2 bases from V and 3 from J, leaving 5 bases between them.

V gene TRBV5-1 combines with J gene TRBJ1-5; a weak D match, TRBD1 (6 bases). V gave up 4 bases and J gave up 3 bases, with 14 bases separating them. The germline gives CDR1 SGHRS, CDR2 YFSETQ. The CDR3 totals 15 residues. CDR3 sequence: CASSADGQNNQPQHF. The CDR3 region has the DNA TGCGCCAGCAGCGCAGACGGACAGAACAATCAGCCCCAGCATTTT.

The CDR3 loop reads CASSTGSGGTDTQYF. CDR3 nucleotide sequence: TGTGCCAGCAGCACCGGGTCGGGGGGGACAGATACGCAGTATTTT. The chain combines TRBV7-9 with TRBJ2-3, with 8 bases identical to TRBD2. J gave up 3 bases and V 5 bases, and 7 bases lay outside the gene matches. The CDR3 has 15 residues. Looked up from germline, CDR1 is SEHNR and CDR2 is FQNEAQ (reference sequence).

The V gene is TRBV28, the J gene TRBJ2-3, with D possibly matching TRBD1 (6 bases). Trimming pared 8 bases from V and 13 bases from J, leaving 19 bases between. The germline V gene encodes CDR1 MDHEN and CDR2 SYDVKM. This CDR3 has 12 residues. The CDR3 nucleotides read TGTGCCAGCCAGACCCGGGACACCTGGGAGTATTTT. It is translated as CASQTRDTWEYF. Looking up the rest from reference TRBV28 and TRBJ2-3 gives the full variable domain: DVKVTQSSRYLVKRTGEKVFLECVQDMDHENMFWYRQDPGLGLRLIYFSYDVKMKEKGDIPEGYSVSREKKERFSLILESASTNQTSMYLCASQTRDTWEYFGPGTRLTVL.

This clonotype was detected only a few times. The chain uses TRBV5-1 and TRBJ2-3, with D possibly called TRBD1 or TRBD2 (6 bases each). The CDR3 consists of 13 residues. Looked up from germline, CDR1 is SGHRS and CDR2 is YFSETQ. V gave up 5 bases and J gave up 4 bases, with 11 bases separating them. The CDR3: CASREGGPDTQYF. The DNA for the CDR3 is TGCGCCAGCAGGGAAGGGGGGCCAGATACGCAGTATTTT.

The V call is TRBV12-3 or TRBV12-4, the J call TRBJ1-4, with TRBD1 matching 9 bases. Trimming took 5 bases from V and 5 from J; bases not matched to a gene: 6. The CDR3 is 15 amino acids. The CDR3 coding sequence is TGTGCCAGCAGTCTTGCCGGGACAGGGAATGAAAAACTGTTTTTT. It translates to CASSLAGTGNEKLFF.

The chain employs TRBV9 and TRBJ2-5; possibly TRBD1 for D (7 bases). CDR3 length: 17 residues. CDR1 is SGDLS and CDR2 is YYNGEE in the germline V gene. Trimming shortened V by 4 bases and J by 3 bases, and 22 bases separated the two germline ends. The CDR3: CASSPGALTQGEETQYF. The CDR3 DNA is TGTGCCAGCAGCCCGGGAGCCCTCACCCAGGGGGAAGAGACCCAGTACTTC.

The sample holds many counts of this clonotype. The chain uses TRBV7-2 and TRBJ2-1, with TRBD1 matching over 10 bases. CDR1 is SGHTA, CDR2 FQGNSA, per germline. V lost 7 bases to trimming and J lost 7 bases; unmatched junction nucleotides: 7. The CDR3 loop spans 14 amino acids. This chain's CDR3 is CASNRDRGGNEQFF. The DNA of the CDR3 is TGTGCCAGCAACCGGGACAGGGGCGGGAATGAGCAGTTCTTC.

Points on this clonotype: A much larger clone lies a single base off, so this may be a read error. Here the CDR3 DNA reads TGTGCCAGCAGTCCGGGGCCCGGGCACTACGAGCAGTACTTC. Amino acids: CASSPGPGHYEQYF. The rearrangement joins TRBV27 to TRBJ2-7, with D possibly being TRBD1 or TRBD2 (5 bases each). CDR1 MNHEY and CDR2 SMNVEV come from the germline V gene (reference sequence). The V end lost 5 bases, the J end lost 3 bases, and 14 bases lay between the germline ends. The length of the CDR3 is 14 residues.

Turning to this clonotype: A much larger clone differs by one base, so this may be a read error. The rearrangement uses TRBV20-1 and TRBJ2-1, with D possibly TRBD2 on 5 matching bases. Per germline, CDR1 DFQATT and CDR2 SNEGSKA (reference sequence). This CDR3 region has 12 residues. Trimming took 2 bases from V and 6 from J, leaving 8 bases between them. The chain's CDR3 is CSARPGVNEQFF. The CDR3 region has the DNA TGCAGTGCTAGACCCGGGGTCAATGAGCAGTTCTTC.

This clonotype was detected many times. A much larger clone sits a single nucleotide away, making a read error possible. V usage is TRBV5-1 and J usage is TRBJ2-7; 10 nucleotides agree with TRBD2. The CDR3 is 14 amino acids. V lost 4 bases to trimming and J lost 5 bases; unmatched junction nucleotides: 6. CDR1 and CDR2 (germline): SGHRS, YFSETQ. This CDR3 reads CASSAASGSNEQYF. DNA for the CDR3: TGCGCCAGCAGCGCTGCTAGCGGGAGCAACGAGCAGTACTTC.

This clonotype was detected a few times. This chain connects TRBV27 to TRBJ2-7, with a weak D call TRBD2 (6 bases). CDR1 and CDR2 (germline): MNHEY, SMNVEV (reference sequence). The CDR3 is made up of 16 amino acids. Trimming stripped 5 bases from V and 5 bases from J, with 22 bases between. Here the CDR3 reads CASSPSGRTGGNEQYF. CDR3 sequence (DNA): TGTGCCAGCAGTCCCTCCGGGAGAACCGGTGGAAACGAGCAGTACTTC.

This clonotype is a singleton in its sample. Mismatch with germline at one junction end may stem from a read error. The V gene is TRBV7-2, the J gene TRBJ2-4, with D possibly being TRBD2 (6 bases). CDR1 is SGHTA and CDR2 is FQGNSA in the germline V gene. CDR3 length: 15 residues. The CDR3 loop reads CASSSRVLAKNTQYF. The CDR3 region has the DNA TGTGCCAGCAGCTCCAGGGTACTAGCCAAAAACACTCAGTACTTC.

The rearrangement links TRBV12-3 or TRBV12-4 to TRBJ2-1; D not resolved. The CDR3 loop spans 16 amino acids. V shed 5 bases and J shed 0 bases, with 14 bases lying between them. The CDR3 nucleotides read TGTGCCAGCAGTGGACGAGCGCCTAGCTCCTACAATGAGCAGTTCTTC. Amino acids: CASSGRAPSSYNEQFF.